This paragraph covers one T cell receptor beta chain sequence. No antigen is known for it. The data originate from a study of T-cell reconstitution after alpha-beta-depleted transplantation in children. Study-wide points: Newly generated T cells supplied most T-cell counts and diversity one year post-transplant. About two months after transplant, alpha-beta T cells reportedly came from several hundred expanded graft clones.

V lost 1 base to trimming and J lost 4 bases; unmatched junction nucleotides: 4. The CDR3 covers 15 residues. CDR1 is SGHVS and CDR2 is FNYEAQ in the germline V gene. Unique molecular identifiers featured in how the TCRbeta library was prepared. One entry per CDR3 protein results from TCRdb running MiXCR on the PCR reads. The sample consists of 350,000 to 500,000 distinct CDR3 sequences, roughly two fifths of them appearing once. Sequences were derived from PBMCs, sampled before TCRalphabeta/CD19-depleted stem cell transplant. The chain has TRBV7-6 and TRBJ2-1; 7 nucleotides line up with TRBD2. This clonotype originated in a girl aged 2-15 years with aplastic anemia, due to receive a stem cell transplant. The CDR3 region has the DNA TGTGCCAGCAGCTTAGGTCCAGCGGGGTACAATGAGCAGTTCTTC. It translates to CASSLGPAGYNEQFF.